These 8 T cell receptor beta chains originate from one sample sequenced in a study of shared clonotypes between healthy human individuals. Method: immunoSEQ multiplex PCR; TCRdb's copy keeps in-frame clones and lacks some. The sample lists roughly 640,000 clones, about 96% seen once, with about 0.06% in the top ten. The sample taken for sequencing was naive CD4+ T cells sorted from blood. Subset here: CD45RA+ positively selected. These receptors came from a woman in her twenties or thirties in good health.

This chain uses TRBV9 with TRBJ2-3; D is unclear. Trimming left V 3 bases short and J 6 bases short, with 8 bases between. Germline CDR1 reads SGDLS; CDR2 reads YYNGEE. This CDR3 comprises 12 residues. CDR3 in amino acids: CASSAPLDTQYF. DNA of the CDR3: TGTGCCAGCAGCGCCCCCCTCGATACGCAGTATTTT.

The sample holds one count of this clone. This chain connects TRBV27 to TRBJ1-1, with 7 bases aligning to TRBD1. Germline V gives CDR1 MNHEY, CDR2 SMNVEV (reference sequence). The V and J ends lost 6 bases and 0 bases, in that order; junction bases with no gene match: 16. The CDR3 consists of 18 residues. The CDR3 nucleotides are TGTGCCAGCAGACGGGCGAGCAGGGGGTTACCCATGAACACTGAAGCTTTCTTT. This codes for CASRRASRGLPMNTEAFF.

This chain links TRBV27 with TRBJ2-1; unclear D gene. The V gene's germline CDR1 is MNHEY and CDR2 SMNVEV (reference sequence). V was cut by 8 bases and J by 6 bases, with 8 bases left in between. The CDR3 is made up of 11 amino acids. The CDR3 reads CASHTFNEQFF. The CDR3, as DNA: TGTGCCAGCCACACTTTCAATGAGCAGTTCTTC.

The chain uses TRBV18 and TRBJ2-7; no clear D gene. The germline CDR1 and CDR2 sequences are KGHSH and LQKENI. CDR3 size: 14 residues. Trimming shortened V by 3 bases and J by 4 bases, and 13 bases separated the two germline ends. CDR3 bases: TGTGCCAGCTCACCGCCCTCGATCCTTTACGAGCAGTACTTC. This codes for CASSPPSILYEQYF.

The CDR3 is CASSSGLAGSYEQYF. The CDR3, as DNA: TGCGCCAGCAGCTCCGGACTAGCGGGTTCCTACGAGCAGTACTTC. This chain uses TRBV5-1 with TRBJ2-7; TRBD2 matches at 11 bases. From germline, CDR1 is SGHRS and CDR2 YFSETQ. The CDR3 runs to 15 residues. V lost 3 bases and J lost 1; bases outside the gene matches: 3.

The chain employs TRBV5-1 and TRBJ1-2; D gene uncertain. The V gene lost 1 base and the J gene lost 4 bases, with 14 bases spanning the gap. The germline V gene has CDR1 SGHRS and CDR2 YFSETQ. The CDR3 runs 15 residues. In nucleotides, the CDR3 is TGCGCCAGCAGCTTGTTGCGGGAATTCGGCTATGGCTACACCTTC. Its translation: CASSLLREFGYGYTF.

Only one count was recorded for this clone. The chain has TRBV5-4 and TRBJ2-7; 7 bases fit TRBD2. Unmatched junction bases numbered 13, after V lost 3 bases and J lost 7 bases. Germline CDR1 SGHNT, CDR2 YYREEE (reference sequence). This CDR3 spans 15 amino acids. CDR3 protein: CASSSSPGGKGEQYF. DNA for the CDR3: TGTGCCAGCAGCTCCTCCCCGGGAGGAAAGGGAGAGCAGTACTTC.

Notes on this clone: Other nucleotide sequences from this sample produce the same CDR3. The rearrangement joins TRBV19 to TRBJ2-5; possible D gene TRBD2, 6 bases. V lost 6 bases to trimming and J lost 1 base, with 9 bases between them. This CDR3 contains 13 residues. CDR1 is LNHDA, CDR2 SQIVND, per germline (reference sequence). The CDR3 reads CASSAGLQETQYF. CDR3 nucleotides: TGTGCCAGTAGCGCGGGACTCCAAGAGACCCAGTACTTC.